Listed below are T cell receptor beta chains from one sample, sequenced in a study of control samples from healthy donors and cancer patients. TCRdb keeps only in-frame clones here, not all; method: immunoSEQ multiplex PCR. There are some 120,000 clones in the sample; roughly 92% occur only once, and 6% to 8% lies in the top ten. The sequenced material came from blood. The receptors were gathered from a woman younger than 30 in good health. Each CDR3 is given with its conserved first and last residue. Fields, in order: J gene, V gene, D gene, clone size, CDR3 DNA, CDR3 protein. The D gene is left open where the match is weak. Clone size appears in some rows only: once, few, many, or a class for an expanded clone.

J gene: TRBJ2-2
V gene: TRBV3-1/TRBV3-2
D gene: NA
clone size: once
CDR3 DNA: TGTGCCAGCAGCCAAGGGTTAACGCGGGTATCCCCGAACACCGGGGAGCTGTTTTTT
CDR3 protein: CASSQGLTRVSPNTGELFF

J gene: TRBJ1-2
V gene: TRBV14
D gene: TRBD1
clone size: NA
CDR3 DNA: TGTGCCAGCAGCCGGCAGGGGGCAGCTAACTATGGCTACACCTTC
CDR3 protein: CASSRQGAANYGYTF

J gene: TRBJ1-4
V gene: TRBV28
D gene: TRBD1
clone size: NA
CDR3 DNA: TGTGCCAGCAGTCTGCTGCGGGACAGTAATGAAAAACTGTTTTTT
CDR3 protein: CASSLLRDSNEKLFF

J gene: TRBJ2-3
V gene: TRBV5-1
D gene: TRBD2
clone size: NA
CDR3 DNA: TGCGCCAGCAGCTTGGGCGGGAGGGCCGCAGATACGCAGTATTTT
CDR3 protein: CASSLGGRAADTQYF

J gene: TRBJ2-7
V gene: TRBV7-3
D gene: TRBD1
clone size: NA
CDR3 DNA: TGTGCCAGCAGCCCGATATACAGGGGACGTAACGAGCAGTACTTC
CDR3 protein: CASSPIYRGRNEQYF

J gene: TRBJ2-3
V gene: TRBV5-6
D gene: TRBD2
clone size: NA
CDR3 DNA: TGTGCCAGCAGCTTGGTGGCGGGAGTGGCAGATACGCAGTATTTT
CDR3 protein: CASSLVAGVADTQYF

J gene: TRBJ2-5
V gene: TRBV29-1
D gene: TRBD2
clone size: NA
CDR3 DNA: TGCAGCGCAGAAGGAAGGGGGACTAGCGGGAGGGCGTACCAAGAGACCCAGTACTTC
CDR3 protein: CSAEGRGTSGRAYQETQYF

J gene: TRBJ2-1
V gene: TRBV25-1
D gene: NA
clone size: NA
CDR3 DNA: TGTGCCAGCAGTGAATACGCCGGGGGAACCTACAATGAGCAGTTCTTC
CDR3 protein: CASSEYAGGTYNEQFF

J gene: TRBJ2-1
V gene: TRBV5-3
D gene: NA
clone size: NA
CDR3 DNA: TGTGCCAGAAGCTTGGACTGGAGCTCCTACAATGAGCAGTTCTTC
CDR3 protein: CARSLDWSSYNEQFF

J gene: TRBJ2-7
V gene: TRBV12-3/TRBV12-4
D gene: NA
clone size: NA
CDR3 DNA: TGTGCCAGCAGCTCGGCCTACGAGCAGTACTTC
CDR3 protein: CASSSAYEQYF

J gene: TRBJ1-5
V gene: TRBV28
D gene: NA
clone size: NA
CDR3 DNA: TGTGCCAGCAGTTTAATTGAAGTCAATCAGCCCCAGCATTTT
CDR3 protein: CASSLIEVNQPQHF

J gene: TRBJ2-1
V gene: TRBV6-2/TRBV6-3
D gene: TRBD2
clone size: NA
CDR3 DNA: TGTGCCAGCAGCTCTAGCGGGAGGGGGCCCGAGCAGTTCTTC
CDR3 protein: CASSSSGRGPEQFF

J gene: TRBJ1-1
V gene: TRBV23-1
D gene: NA
clone size: NA
CDR3 DNA: TGCGCCAGCAGTCAATCGGAGGATGAAGCTTTCTTT
CDR3 protein: CASSQSEDEAFF

J gene: TRBJ1-1
V gene: TRBV24-1
D gene: NA
clone size: NA
CDR3 DNA: TGTGCCACCAGTGATTCCAGTCTTAACACTGAAGCTTTCTTT
CDR3 protein: CATSDSSLNTEAFF

J gene: TRBJ1-1
V gene: TRBV19
D gene: TRBD1
clone size: NA
CDR3 DNA: TGTGCCAGTAGTATGGGGGGTCGCAGGACAGGTCTCCGAACTGAAGCTTTCTTT
CDR3 protein: CASSMGGRRTGLRTEAFF

J gene: TRBJ2-1
V gene: TRBV2
D gene: TRBD2
clone size: NA
CDR3 DNA: TGTGCCACAGAAAGCGGGGGTCCCTACAATGAGCAGTTCTTC
CDR3 protein: CATESGGPYNEQFF

J gene: TRBJ1-4
V gene: TRBV30
D gene: TRBD1
clone size: NA
CDR3 DNA: TGCGCCACGGACAGGGACGACGAAAAACTGTTTTTT
CDR3 protein: CATDRDDEKLFF

J gene: TRBJ1-2
V gene: TRBV5-1
D gene: TRBD1
clone size: NA
CDR3 DNA: TGCGCCAGCAGCTTGGGGGAACAGGGGTATGGTTATGGCTACACCTTC
CDR3 protein: CASSLGEQGYGYGYTF

J gene: TRBJ1-4
V gene: TRBV6-4
D gene: NA
clone size: NA
CDR3 DNA: TGTGCCAGCAGTCGGGGGGTTGGTGAAAAACTGTTTTTT
CDR3 protein: CASSRGVGEKLFF

J gene: TRBJ2-4
V gene: TRBV6-2/TRBV6-3
D gene: TRBD2
clone size: NA
CDR3 DNA: TGTGCCAGCAGTTCCCTCATTGGGGCGGGAGGTCGATTAGCCAAAAACATTCAGTACTTC
CDR3 protein: CASSSLIGAGGRLAKNIQYF

J gene: TRBJ2-3
V gene: TRBV13
D gene: TRBD1
clone size: NA
CDR3 DNA: TGTGCCAGCAGCGGGGGACAGGGGCGTATGAGGACAGATACGCAGTATTTT
CDR3 protein: CASSGGQGRMRTDTQYF

J gene: TRBJ1-4
V gene: TRBV19
D gene: NA
clone size: NA
CDR3 DNA: TGTGCCAGTAGTATTTACCAGGGCTATGAAAAACTGTTTTTT
CDR3 protein: CASSIYQGYEKLFF

J gene: TRBJ2-3
V gene: TRBV5-4
D gene: NA
clone size: NA
CDR3 DNA: TGTGCCAGCAGCTTGGAACAAAGCACAGATACGCAGTATTTT
CDR3 protein: CASSLEQSTDTQYF

J gene: TRBJ2-1
V gene: TRBV24-1
D gene: TRBD2
clone size: NA
CDR3 DNA: TGTGCCACCAGTGATGGAGCGGGATCCAACAATGAGCAGTTCTTC
CDR3 protein: CATSDGAGSNNEQFF

J gene: TRBJ2-5
V gene: TRBV28
D gene: TRBD1
clone size: NA
CDR3 DNA: TGTGCCAGCAGCCCGAGGACAGGAATAAATGGAGAGACCCAGTACTTC
CDR3 protein: CASSPRTGINGETQYF

J gene: TRBJ1-2
V gene: TRBV28
D gene: NA
clone size: NA
CDR3 DNA: TGTGCCAGCAGTTTACCCCCGGGACGGATAGACTATGGCTACACCTTC
CDR3 protein: CASSLPPGRIDYGYTF

J gene: TRBJ2-7
V gene: TRBV28
D gene: NA
clone size: NA
CDR3 DNA: TGTGCCAGCAGTGCGGACGGACTACCTCACTACGAGCAGTACTTC
CDR3 protein: CASSADGLPHYEQYF

J gene: TRBJ2-5
V gene: TRBV28
D gene: TRBD1
clone size: NA
CDR3 DNA: TGTGCCAGCAGTTTGGGACGGGGACAGGGAGAAGAGACCCAGTACTTC
CDR3 protein: CASSLGRGQGEETQYF

J gene: TRBJ1-2
V gene: TRBV4-3
D gene: TRBD1
clone size: once
CDR3 DNA: TGCGCCAGCAGCCAAGACCACCCCGACAGGGGACCGGAAGGCTACACCTTC
CDR3 protein: CASSQDHPDRGPEGYTF

J gene: TRBJ2-4
V gene: TRBV18
D gene: NA
clone size: NA
CDR3 DNA: TGTGCCAGCTCACCAAGTACACCGACAGCAGCCAAAAACATTCAGTACTTC
CDR3 protein: CASSPSTPTAAKNIQYF

J gene: TRBJ1-5
V gene: TRBV27
D gene: TRBD1
clone size: once
CDR3 DNA: TGTGCCAGCAGCCCACTTGGGACAGGGAGGCAACAGCCCCAGCATTTT
CDR3 protein: CASSPLGTGRQQPQHF

J gene: TRBJ1-5
V gene: TRBV28
D gene: NA
clone size: NA
CDR3 DNA: TGTGCCGGCCTGACAGGAGATTATCAGCCCCAGCATTTT
CDR3 protein: CAGLTGDYQPQHF

J gene: TRBJ1-5
V gene: TRBV30
D gene: NA
clone size: NA
CDR3 DNA: TGTGCCTGGAGTCGGGCCAGGGGACCTAGCAATCAGCCCCAGCATTTT
CDR3 protein: CAWSRARGPSNQPQHF

J gene: TRBJ1-1
V gene: TRBV3-1/TRBV3-2
D gene: NA
clone size: NA
CDR3 DNA: TGTGCCAGCAGCCAAACTCTTTCACTGAACACTGAAGCTTTCTTT
CDR3 protein: CASSQTLSLNTEAFF

J gene: TRBJ2-3
V gene: TRBV4-3
D gene: NA
clone size: NA
CDR3 DNA: TGCGCCAGCAGCCCACGACGGGGGTCCACGCAGGATACGCAGTATTTT
CDR3 protein: CASSPRRGSTQDTQYF

J gene: TRBJ2-7
V gene: TRBV28
D gene: TRBD2
clone size: NA
CDR3 DNA: TGTGCCAGCAGTTTCAAGGGACTAGCGGGGCCCGATAGCGAGCAGTACTTC
CDR3 protein: CASSFKGLAGPDSEQYF

J gene: TRBJ1-4
V gene: TRBV25-1
D gene: NA
clone size: NA
CDR3 DNA: TGTGCCAGCACAGGCAGGGAAAATGAAAAACTGTTTTTT
CDR3 protein: CASTGRENEKLFF

J gene: TRBJ1-2
V gene: TRBV24-1
D gene: NA
clone size: NA
CDR3 DNA: TGTGCCACCAGCCAGGGCTATGGCTACACCTTC
CDR3 protein: CATSQGYGYTF

J gene: TRBJ1-2
V gene: TRBV18
D gene: NA
clone size: NA
CDR3 DNA: TGTGCCAGCTCACGAGACAGCGCTGCTAACTATGGCTACACCTTC
CDR3 protein: CASSRDSAANYGYTF

J gene: TRBJ1-2
V gene: TRBV10-3
D gene: TRBD1
clone size: once
CDR3 DNA: TGTGCCATCAGGCCAGGGGGTCAAAGAAAAAACTATGGCTACACCTTC
CDR3 protein: CAIRPGGQRKNYGYTF

J gene: TRBJ2-2
V gene: TRBV30
D gene: NA
clone size: NA
CDR3 DNA: TGTGCCTGGGGGAGATTTGGGAACACCGGGGAGCTGTTTTTT
CDR3 protein: CAWGRFGNTGELFF

J gene: TRBJ2-1
V gene: TRBV12-3/TRBV12-4
D gene: NA
clone size: NA
CDR3 DNA: TGTGCCAGCAGAGGCCTCATGGGTGAGCAGTTCTTC
CDR3 protein: CASRGLMGEQFF

J gene: TRBJ1-1
V gene: TRBV25-1
D gene: NA
clone size: NA
CDR3 DNA: TGTGCCAGCAGTGAGGGGGAGTTTTTCTTT
CDR3 protein: CASSEGEFFF

J gene: TRBJ1-5
V gene: TRBV6-5
D gene: TRBD1
clone size: NA
CDR3 DNA: TGTGCCAGCAGTTTAGGGACAGGAGACAATCAGCCCCAGCATTTT
CDR3 protein: CASSLGTGDNQPQHF

J gene: TRBJ2-3
V gene: TRBV7-8
D gene: TRBD1
clone size: NA
CDR3 DNA: TGTGCCAGCAGCCCTCGGGACAGGGGAATCACAGATACGCAGTATTTT
CDR3 protein: CASSPRDRGITDTQYF

J gene: TRBJ2-7
V gene: TRBV4-3
D gene: NA
clone size: NA
CDR3 DNA: TGCGCCAGCAGCCAAGATATAACAGTCACATCCTACGAGCAGTACTTC
CDR3 protein: CASSQDITVTSYEQYF

J gene: TRBJ2-1
V gene: TRBV30
D gene: NA
clone size: NA
CDR3 DNA: TGTGCCTGGACCGGGCCGAGGGGGAATGAGCAGTTCTTC
CDR3 protein: CAWTGPRGNEQFF

J gene: TRBJ1-1
V gene: TRBV10-1
D gene: NA
clone size: NA
CDR3 DNA: TGCGCCAGGGAAGGCCGGACTCACACTGAAGCTTTCTTT
CDR3 protein: CAREGRTHTEAFF

J gene: TRBJ1-1
V gene: TRBV6-2/TRBV6-3
D gene: NA
clone size: NA
CDR3 DNA: TGTGCCAGCAGTTACCCATACCCCGGGTGGGGGACCGCGGGCACTGAAGCTTTCTTT
CDR3 protein: CASSYPYPGWGTAGTEAFF

J gene: TRBJ2-5
V gene: TRBV27
D gene: NA
clone size: NA
CDR3 DNA: TGTGCCAGCAGTTTATATACAGGTCTGGAGACCCAGTACTTC
CDR3 protein: CASSLYTGLETQYF

J gene: TRBJ1-6
V gene: TRBV6-1
D gene: NA
clone size: NA
CDR3 DNA: TGTGCCAGCAGTGCCAAGGTTGGCACCTATAATTCACCCCTCCACTTT
CDR3 protein: CASSAKVGTYNSPLHF

J gene: TRBJ1-1
V gene: TRBV2
D gene: NA
clone size: NA
CDR3 DNA: TGTGCCAGCAAGCGGCAGACGAACACTGAAGCTTTCTTT
CDR3 protein: CASKRQTNTEAFF

J gene: TRBJ2-1
V gene: TRBV7-9
D gene: TRBD1
clone size: NA
CDR3 DNA: TGTGCCAGCAGCCTTTGGAGACAGGGGAGTTACTCCTACAATGAGCAGTTCTTC
CDR3 protein: CASSLWRQGSYSYNEQFF

J gene: TRBJ2-7
V gene: TRBV6-2/TRBV6-3
D gene: TRBD1
clone size: NA
CDR3 DNA: TGTGCCAGCAGTTACTCGAACCAGGGGGTCGAGCAGTACTTC
CDR3 protein: CASSYSNQGVEQYF

J gene: TRBJ1-5
V gene: TRBV30
D gene: TRBD1
clone size: NA
CDR3 DNA: TGTGCCTGGCAAACTGGACAGGGCGGCCTCCTTAATCAGCCCCAGCATTTT
CDR3 protein: CAWQTGQGGLLNQPQHF